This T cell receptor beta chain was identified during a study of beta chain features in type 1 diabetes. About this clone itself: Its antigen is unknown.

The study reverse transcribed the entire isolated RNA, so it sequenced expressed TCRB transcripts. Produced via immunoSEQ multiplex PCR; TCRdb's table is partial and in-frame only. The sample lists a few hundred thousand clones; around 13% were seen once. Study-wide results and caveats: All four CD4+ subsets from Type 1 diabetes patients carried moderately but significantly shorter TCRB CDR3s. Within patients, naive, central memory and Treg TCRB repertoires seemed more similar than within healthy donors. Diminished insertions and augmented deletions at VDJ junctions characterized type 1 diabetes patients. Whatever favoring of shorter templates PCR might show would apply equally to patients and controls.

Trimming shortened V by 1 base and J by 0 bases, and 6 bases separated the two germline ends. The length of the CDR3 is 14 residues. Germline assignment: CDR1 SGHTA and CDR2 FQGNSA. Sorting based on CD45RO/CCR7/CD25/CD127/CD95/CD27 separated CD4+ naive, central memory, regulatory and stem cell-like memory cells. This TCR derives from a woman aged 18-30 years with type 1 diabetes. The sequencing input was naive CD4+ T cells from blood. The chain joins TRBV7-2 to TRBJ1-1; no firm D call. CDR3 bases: TGTGCCAGCAGCTTAGTCAGAATGAACACTGAAGCTTTCTTT. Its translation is CASSLVRMNTEAFF.